A selection of T cell receptor beta chains follows, all from one sample in a study of blood T cell repertoires in COVID-19. Clones were sequenced by immunoSEQ multiplex PCR, and TCRdb holds only the in-frame ones, with some missing. The sample yields 300,000 to 350,000 clones, about nine tenths seen once. The sequenced sample consisted of peripheral blood. These receptors all stem from a woman in her sixties with COVID-19, enrolled during active disease. Each CDR3 is given with its conserved first and last residue. The D gene is left open where the match is weak. Clone size, where shown, is once, few, many, or a class for clones that have expanded.

NA	NA	TRBJ2-1	TRBV19	TGTGCCAGTGGTAGGGCCCTAAAGCGGAGCTCCTACAATGAGCAGTTCTTC	CASGRALKRSSYNEQFF
NA	NA	TRBJ1-1	TRBV7-7	TGTGCTAGCAGCCTAACAGGGAACACTGAAGCTTTCTTT	CASSLTGNTEAFF
TRBD1	NA	TRBJ2-5	TRBV6-6	TGTGCCAGCAGTGCGCCGGGACAGGTAGAGACCCAGTACTTC	CASSAPGQVETQYF
NA	NA	TRBJ1-4	TRBV4-1	TGCGCCAGCCGGGGAGGGGTAGCTAATGAAAAACTGTTTTTT	CASRGGVANEKLFF
NA	NA	TRBJ1-2	TRBV4-2	TGTGCCAGCAGCCACAAATATGGCTACACCTTC	CASSHKYGYTF
NA	NA	TRBJ1-1	TRBV7-9	TGTGCCAGCAGCTTAGTGACCGGCGGAGGGAGCACTGAAGCTTTCTTT	CASSLVTGGGSTEAFF
NA	NA	TRBJ1-2	TRBV7-2	TGTGCCAGCAGCTTAGTTCCCGACAGGAGAAACTATGGCTACACCTTC	CASSLVPDRRNYGYTF
TRBD1	NA	TRBJ1-5	TRBV4-2	TGTGCCAGCAGCCTTCAGACAGGGGGGTATCAGCCCCAGCATTTT	CASSLQTGGYQPQHF
NA	few	TRBJ1-5	TRBV4-1	TGCGCCAGCAGCCAAAATGGGCGCTCAGGGGTAAATCAGCCCCAGCATTTT	CASSQNGRSGVNQPQHF
TRBD1	NA	TRBJ2-3	TRBV5-4	TGTGCCAGCAGCCCCGGGACAGGGGGAAATACGCAGTATTTT	CASSPGTGGNTQYF
NA	NA	TRBJ2-7	TRBV11-3	TGTGCCAGCAGCCACGGACTAAGCGAGCAGTACTTC	CASSHGLSEQYF
TRBD1	NA	TRBJ1-5	TRBV6-6	TGTGCCAGCAGTGCCCCGGGACAGGGTGCTCAGCCCCAGCATTTT	CASSAPGQGAQPQHF
NA	NA	TRBJ2-3	TRBV5-1	TGCGCCAGCAGCGTAGGACTGACCACAGATACGCAGTATTTT	CASSVGLTTDTQYF
TRBD1	NA	TRBJ1-1	TRBV5-4	TGTGCCAGCAGAGGGGACAGGGAGTACACTGAAGCTTTCTTT	CASRGDREYTEAFF
NA	once	TRBJ1-2	TRBV30	TGTGCCTGGAGTGGATTGGGGGGGTACTATGGCTACACCTTC	CAWSGLGGYYGYTF
TRBD2	NA	TRBJ2-2	TRBV6-5	TGTGCCAGCAGGGCGTATAGCGGGGGCACCGGGGAGCTGTTTTTT	CASRAYSGGTGELFF
NA	NA	TRBJ2-3	TRBV2	TGTGCCAGCAGTGAAGCTTTGCGCCATCAGGCAGATACGCAGTATTTT	CASSEALRHQADTQYF
TRBD1	NA	TRBJ2-3	TRBV5-8	TGTGCCAGCGTGACGGGGACAGGGGGTTCTTTAGATACGCAGTATTTT	CASVTGTGGSLDTQYF
TRBD1	once	TRBJ1-5	TRBV5-8	TGTGCCAGCAGCGGGGGACAGGGGCAGCATCAGCCCCAGCATTTT	CASSGGQGQHQPQHF
NA	NA	TRBJ1-5	TRBV10-3	TGTGCCATCAATGCAGGCGAGGGTCAGCCCCAGCATTTT	CAINAGEGQPQHF
TRBD2	NA	TRBJ2-1	TRBV2	TGTGCCAGCACGGGAGGCAATGAGCAGTTCTTC	CASTGGNEQFF
TRBD1	NA	TRBJ2-5	TRBV11-2	TGTGCCAGCAGCAAAAACAGGGGGAATAGGGAGACCCAGTACTTC	CASSKNRGNRETQYF
NA	NA	TRBJ1-2	TRBV2	TGTGCCAGCATGGGACTCACCACACCTAACTATGGCTACACCTTC	CASMGLTTPNYGYTF
NA	NA	TRBJ2-2	TRBV18	TGTGCCAGCTCACCACGCGGGGGCCCGAACACCGGGGAGCTGTTTTTT	CASSPRGGPNTGELFF
NA	NA	TRBJ1-4	TRBV25-1	TGTGCCAGCAGTACTCACGCAACTAATGAAAAACTGTTTTTT	CASSTHATNEKLFF
TRBD1	NA	TRBJ1-2	TRBV7-9	TGTGCCAGCAGCTTAGGGGGACAGCTCTATGGCTACACCTTC	CASSLGGQLYGYTF
TRBD1	NA	TRBJ1-1	TRBV5-1	TGCGCCAGCAGCTCGCACCTCCGGGACAGTGCAAAAGCTTTCTTT	CASSSHLRDSAKAFF
NA	once	TRBJ1-6	TRBV2	TGTGCCAGCAACCCCGGTCCCGATAATTCACCCCTCCACTTT	CASNPGPDNSPLHF
NA	NA	TRBJ2-7	TRBV19	TGTGCCAGTAGTCCCGGACACGATGCCTCCTACGAGCAGTACTTC	CASSPGHDASYEQYF
TRBD1	NA	TRBJ1-4	TRBV10-3	TGTGCCATCAGGGGGGACAGATTTAATGAAAAACTGTTTTTT	CAIRGDRFNEKLFF
NA	NA	TRBJ1-1	TRBV7-3	TGTGCCAGCAGCGCCACCACAGGGATTACCACTGAAGCTTTCTTT	CASSATTGITTEAFF
TRBD1	NA	TRBJ1-2	TRBV6-6	TGTGCCAGCAGTTACGGATCAGGGGGCCACGGCTACACCTTC	CASSYGSGGHGYTF
NA	NA	TRBJ2-5	TRBV28	TGTGCCAGCAGTTCGGACAGTGCCTTAGGGACCCAGTACTTC	CASSSDSALGTQYF
NA	NA	TRBJ2-3	TRBV10-3	TGTGCCATCAGTGATTCGGCGGTTAGCACAGATACGCAGTATTTT	CAISDSAVSTDTQYF
NA	NA	TRBJ1-2	TRBV5-5	TGTGCCAGCAGCCGCGGGCGGGGAATGGTCTATGGCTACACCTTC	CASSRGRGMVYGYTF
NA	NA	TRBJ2-3	TRBV20-1	TGCAGTGCTAGACGCGAGGCGCAGTATTTT	CSARREAQYF
NA	NA	TRBJ1-3	TRBV15	TGTGCCACCAGCAGAGCCAGACAGGCTTACTCTGGAAACACCATATATTTT	CATSRARQAYSGNTIYF
NA	once	TRBJ1-2	TRBV9	TGTGCCAGCAGCGTAGCAGGGCCCGACTATGGCTACACCTTC	CASSVAGPDYGYTF
TRBD1	NA	TRBJ1-6	TRBV7-9	TGTGCCAGCAGCGGGACAGCAAATTCACCCCTCCACTTT	CASSGTANSPLHF
NA	NA	TRBJ1-4	TRBV18	TGTGCCAGCTCACACCTTTATACGCGGAGGAAGAATGAAAAACTGTTTTTT	CASSHLYTRRKNEKLFF
TRBD1	NA	TRBJ2-7	TRBV20-1	TGCAGTGCGCGACAGGGCGTGGAGCAGTACTTC	CSARQGVEQYF
TRBD1	once	TRBJ1-1	TRBV6-6	TGTGCCAGCAGTTATAGGGACAGGGTTGCTGAAGCTTTCTTT	CASSYRDRVAEAFF
NA	NA	TRBJ1-1	TRBV18	TGTGCCAGCTCTTATCAGGGGAGCACTGAAGCTTTCTTT	CASSYQGSTEAFF
NA	NA	TRBJ1-5	TRBV2	TGTGCCAGCAGTGAAGTCATTAGCAATCAGCCCCAGCATTTT	CASSEVISNQPQHF
NA	NA	TRBJ1-4	TRBV7-9	TGTGCCAGCAGCTTACGGGCCGGGACATGGAATGAAAAACTGTTTTTT	CASSLRAGTWNEKLFF
NA	NA	TRBJ1-4	TRBV18	TGTGCCAGCTCACCGGGGGCAGGTGATGAAAAACTGTTTTTT	CASSPGAGDEKLFF
TRBD1	NA	TRBJ1-6	TRBV5-1	TGCGCCAGCAGCCTCGCTGGAGACAGGGGAAATAATTCACCCCTCCACTTT	CASSLAGDRGNNSPLHF
TRBD2	NA	TRBJ2-1	TRBV9	TGTGCCAGCAACCTAGCGGGGGGTCGGATCAATGAGCAGTTCTTC	CASNLAGGRINEQFF
NA	NA	TRBJ2-7	TRBV6-6	TGTGCCAGCAGTTACGGCGGAGGCTCCTACGAGCAGTACTTC	CASSYGGGSYEQYF
NA	NA	TRBJ1-3	TRBV3-1/TRBV3-2	TGTGCCAGCAGCCCGACGAGGGTGGTGCTCTCTGGAAACACCATATATTTT	CASSPTRVVLSGNTIYF
NA	NA	TRBJ1-1	TRBV28	TGTGCCAGCAGTGCGCCGGGGAAGAACACTGAAGCTTTCTTT	CASSAPGKNTEAFF
NA	NA	TRBJ2-7	TRBV4-1	TGCGCCAGCAGCCAATTCTTCCCTAGCTCGGGCGAGCAGTACTTC	CASSQFFPSSGEQYF
NA	NA	TRBJ1-1	TRBV6-5	TGTGCCAGCACCGTACAGGGCGCCACTGAAGCTTTCTTT	CASTVQGATEAFF
NA	NA	TRBJ2-5	TRBV5-4	TGTGCCAGCAGCTCCCCAGGTCAGCGGGAGACCCAGTACTTC	CASSSPGQRETQYF
NA	NA	TRBJ2-3	TRBV7-2	TGTGCCAGCAGCTTAGTTCTCTCGGGGGAAGGCACAGATACGCAGTATTTT	CASSLVLSGEGTDTQYF
NA	NA	TRBJ1-5	TRBV6-1	TGTGCCAGCAGTGGACAGCTACAGGGTCCAGAACAGCCCCAGCATTTT	CASSGQLQGPEQPQHF
TRBD1	NA	TRBJ1-1	TRBV5-1	TGCGCCAGCAGCCACACGACAGGGATTACGGCTGAAGCTTTCTTT	CASSHTTGITAEAFF
NA	NA	TRBJ2-6	TRBV14	TGTGCCAGCAGCCGCGAAGGGGGTTTGGCTTCTGGGGCCAACGTCCTGACTTTC	CASSREGGLASGANVLTF
NA	few	TRBJ1-1	TRBV3-1/TRBV3-2	TGTGCCAGCAGCCAAACGGTGAACACTGAAGCTTTCTTT	CASSQTVNTEAFF
TRBD1	few	TRBJ2-3	TRBV18	TGTGCCAGCTCCCGGACAGGGCTGGGAGATACGCAGTATTTT	CASSRTGLGDTQYF